Presented here are 27 T cell receptor beta chains from one specimen sequenced in a study of cytomegalovirus exposure and HLA in healthy donors. PCR used 60 Vbeta primers and 13 Jbeta primers. Repertoires were generated with immunoSEQ multiplex PCR, while TCRdb's copy carries only in-frame clones and drops some. The table has fewer than 250,000 clones, roughly 75% seen once. The sequencing sample was made of PBMCs. The source of these receptors is a man under 40 in good health and CMV-seropositive.

This CDR3 reads CASVRDRAGANVLTF. DNA of the CDR3: TGTGCCAGCGTTAGGGACAGGGCTGGGGCCAACGTCCTGACTTTC. V gene TRBV2 combines with J gene TRBJ2-6; 9 bases are shared with TRBD1. Germline V gene sequence: CDR1 SNHLY, CDR2 FYNNEI. V lost 8 bases to trimming and J lost 2 bases; unmatched junction nucleotides: 4. The CDR3 consists of 15 residues. The full variable domain, its missing parts supplied by reference TRBV2 and TRBJ2-6, is EPEVTQTPSHQVTQMGQEVILRCVPISNHLYFYWYRQILGQKVEFLVSFYNNEISEKSEIFDDQFSVERPDGSNFTLKIRSTKLEDSAMYFCASVRDRAGANVLTFGAGSRLTVL.

This clone was recorded only once. The chain has TRBV28 and TRBJ2-3; D is undetermined. Per germline, CDR1 MDHEN and CDR2 SYDVKM. The CDR3 extends over 11 amino acids. The CDR3 spells CAYGGEETQYF. As DNA, the CDR3 is TGTGCGTACGGCGGCGAGGAGACGCAGTATTTT.

The chain employs TRBV25-1 and TRBJ2-2; D gene ambiguous. Germline CDR1 is MGHDK and CDR2 is SYGVNS. V dropped 6 bases and J dropped 3 bases, with 2 bases sitting between them. The CDR3 loop spans 11 amino acids. CDR3 sequence reads: CASSYTGELFF. The CDR3 DNA reads TGTGCCAGCAGCTACACCGGGGAGCTGTTTTTT.

A note on this clone: Other DNA sequences from this sample encode an identical CDR3 as well. The chain is built from TRBV13 and TRBJ2-1, with TRBD1 identical over 7 bases. This CDR3 spans 16 amino acids. In germline, CDR1 is PRHDT, CDR2 FYEKMQ (reference sequence). Unmatched junction bases numbered 6, after V lost 4 bases and J lost 0 bases. As DNA, the CDR3 is TGTGCCAGCAGCTATGGGACAGCTAGCTCCTACAATGAGCAGTTCTTC. This translates into CASSYGTASSYNEQFF.

For this clone: The junction and the germline gene differ at one end; a read error may be behind it. V and J are TRBV15 and TRBJ2-7, with TRBD2 matching 10 bases. In germline, CDR1 is LNHNV, CDR2 YYDKDF (reference sequence). This CDR3 has 14 amino acids. As DNA, the CDR3 is TGTGCCACCAGCAGAGATCGCCTAGCGGGAGTAACCCTCTTC. Protein: CATSRDRLAGVTLF. Filled out from reference TRBV15 and TRBJ2-7, the complete variable domain reads DAMVIQNPRYQVTQFGKPVTLSCSQTLNHNVMYWYQQKSSQAPKLLFHYYDKDFNNEADTPDNFQSRRPNTSFCFLDIRSPGLGDTAMYLCATSRDRLAGVTLFGPGTRLTVT.

The chain joins TRBV7-2 to TRBJ1-2; D is unclear. Germline-derived CDR1 and CDR2 are SGHTA and FQGNSA. Trimming shortened V by 1 base and J by 3 bases, and 18 bases separated the two germline ends. The CDR3 length is 17 residues. The DNA of the CDR3 is TGTGCCAGCAGCTTAGTAGTTCCGGAGTTACGGGACTATGGCTACACCTTC. Its protein is CASSLVVPELRDYGYTF.

The chain links TRBV5-1 to TRBJ2-1, with 8 bases fitting TRBD1. The length of the CDR3 is 13 residues. Looked up from germline, CDR1 is SGHRS and CDR2 is YFSETQ. With 7 bases clipped from V and 5 bases from J, the junction kept 5 bases outside the gene matches. CDR3 sequence (DNA): TGCGCCAGCGAGCCGACAGGGGACAATGAGCAGTTCTTC. This encodes CASEPTGDNEQFF.

The chain links TRBV4-1 to TRBJ2-3; TRBD2 matches 7 bases. Germline lookup yields CDR1 MGHRA and CDR2 YSYEKL. Unmatched junction bases numbered 8, after V lost 0 bases and J lost 5 bases. This CDR3 has 16 residues. CDR3: CASSQEGRGEGDTQYF. The DNA for the CDR3 is TGCGCCAGCAGCCAAGAGGGTCGTGGGGAGGGAGATACGCAGTATTTT.

J is TRBJ2-7 and V is TRBV9; 7 nucleotides match TRBD2. Germline CDR1 reads SGDLS; CDR2 reads YYNGEE. CDR3 length equals 15 residues. The J segment lost 2 bases and the V segment lost 0 bases, leaving 5 bases of the junction unmatched. The CDR3 DNA reads as TGTGCCAGCAGCGTAGGCGGGGGAAGGGCCTACGAGCAGTACTTC. Its translation: CASSVGGGRAYEQYF.

This clone has only a few counts. The chain joins TRBV9 to TRBJ2-1; 12 bases match TRBD2. Germline V CDR1 and CDR2: SGDLS, YYNGEE. The CDR3 sequence is 16 residues long. After removal of 0 bases from V and 7 bases from J, the junction contained 5 bases not matched to a gene. In nucleotides, the CDR3 is TGTGCCAGCAGCGTAGAATCTAGCGGGAGGGAGAATGAGCAGTTCTTC. Its translation is CASSVESSGRENEQFF.

V gene TRBV7-8 combines with J gene TRBJ2-7, with 12 positions matching TRBD2. Germline V gene lookup returns CDR1 SGHVS and CDR2 FQNEAQ. This CDR3 has 16 residues. The V segment lost 0 bases and the J segment 4 bases; nucleotides outside the gene matches: 4. The CDR3 DNA reads as TGTGCCAGCAGCTTAGCGGCCCTAGCGGGAGGGTACGAGCAGTACTTC. Protein: CASSLAALAGGYEQYF.

To note about this clone: This specimen includes other DNA sequences encoding the same CDR3. J is TRBJ1-1 and V is TRBV5-1, with D maybe TRBD1 (5 bases). This CDR3 contains 13 residues. V was trimmed by 4 bases and J by 5 bases, leaving 12 bases between them. Per the germline V gene, CDR1 is SGHRS and CDR2 is YFSETQ. The CDR3 DNA is TGCGCCAGCAGCCCCGGGGGGGGAACTGAAGCTTTCTTT. It yields the protein CASSPGGGTEAFF.

This chain connects TRBV9 to TRBJ2-3, with a weak D call TRBD1 (5 bases). V was shortened by 2 bases and J by 0 bases, with 10 bases between the two germline ends. Germline V gene lookup returns CDR1 SGDLS and CDR2 YYNGEE. This CDR3 spans 15 amino acids. The CDR3 is CASSVDTYSTDTQYF. CDR3 nucleotide sequence: TGTGCCAGCAGCGTGGACACATATAGCACAGATACGCAGTATTTT.

The V and J genes are TRBV19 and TRBJ1-1, with 8 bases lining up with TRBD1. This CDR3 has 14 amino acids. The junction had 10 bases not matched to a gene; V was cut back by 6 bases and J by 7 bases. CDR1 and CDR2 from the germline V gene are LNHDA and SQIVND (reference sequence). CDR3 DNA: TGTGCCAGTAGAACTACCTCCGGGACAGGTGAAGCTTTCTTT. This translates into CASRTTSGTGEAFF.

The chain combines TRBV7-2 with TRBJ2-1, with 9 bases identical to TRBD2. CDR1 is SGHTA, CDR2 FQGNSA, per germline. V lost 4 bases, J lost 8 bases, and 6 bases stayed unmatched. This CDR3 contains 14 residues. In DNA form, the CDR3 reads TGTGCCAGCAGCTGGGGACTAGCCGCGGATGAGCAGTTCTTC. Its translation is CASSWGLAADEQFF.

This clone was counted only a few times. CDR3 DNA: TGTGCCAGCAGTCCGGGTTTGGGCAATCAGCCCCAGCATTTT. Translating it yields CASSPGLGNQPQHF. The chain is built from TRBV28 and TRBJ1-5; D not certain. Germline loops: CDR1 MDHEN, CDR2 SYDVKM. This CDR3 has 14 residues. Trimming removed 5 bases at V and 2 bases at J, with 10 bases between.

V usage is TRBV18 and J usage is TRBJ1-4; 8 bases are shared with TRBD1. Germline-derived CDR1 and CDR2 are KGHSH and LQKENI. The CDR3 has 15 residues. J was trimmed by 5 bases and V by 6 bases; bases with no gene match: 8. The CDR3 DNA sequence: TGTGCCAGCTCCCCCCAGGGGGCGCGGAATGAAAAACTGTTTTTT. This sequence encodes CASSPQGARNEKLFF.

This chain links TRBV6-5 with TRBJ2-7; TRBD2 aligns across 9 bases. The trim removed 6 bases at V and 2 bases at J, leaving 8 bases unmatched. Germline V gives CDR1 MNHEY, CDR2 SVGAGI. This CDR3 has 15 residues. CDR3 sequence: CASRRTSAVPYEQYF. CDR3 coding DNA: TGTGCCAGCAGACGGACTAGCGCCGTACCCTACGAGCAGTACTTC.

The CDR3: CASSLKGSNSPLHF. The CDR3 DNA sequence: TGTGCCAGCAGCTTGAAAGGGAGTAATTCACCCCTCCACTTT. V usage is TRBV5-8 and J usage is TRBJ1-6, with D uncertain. CDR3 length: 14 residues. Deletions cut 1 base from V and 6 bases from J, with 8 bases between. CDR1 is SGHTS, CDR2 YDEGEE, per germline.

Only a few counts were recorded for this clone. The chain joins TRBV2 to TRBJ2-7; 9 positions match TRBD1. The CDR3 covers 17 residues. Germline assignment: CDR1 SNHLY and CDR2 FYNNEI. With V trimmed by 5 bases and J by 3 bases, 14 bases remained unmatched. The chain's CDR3 is CASSRRGGTGMIYEQYF. The DNA for the CDR3 is TGTGCCAGCAGTCGCAGAGGAGGGACAGGGATGATCTACGAGCAGTACTTC.

Only one count was recorded for this clone. The chain combines TRBV7-2 with TRBJ2-5, with TRBD2 matching over 8 bases. V trimming: 4 bases; J trimming: 5 bases; junction bases outside the gene matches: 6. The germline gives CDR1 SGHTA, CDR2 FQGNSA. The CDR3 has 14 residues. Here the CDR3 DNA reads TGTGCCAGCAGCTCGGGACCGGGAGGGGAGACCCAGTACTTC. Residues: CASSSGPGGETQYF.

This chain links TRBV7-2 with TRBJ2-7; no reliable D call. Germline values: CDR1 SGHTA, CDR2 FQGNSA. The CDR3 consists of 13 residues. V was shortened by 1 base and J by 0 bases, with 4 bases between the two germline ends. The CDR3 DNA reads TGTGCCAGCAGCTTAGTCAGCTCCTACGAGCAGTACTTC. It yields the protein CASSLVSSYEQYF.

About this clone: Other DNA sequences of this sample code for an identical CDR3. The genes are TRBV28 and TRBJ2-7, with TRBD2 matching over 10 bases. Trimming cost V 6 bases and J 4 bases; bases outside gene matches: 3. Per germline, CDR1 MDHEN and CDR2 SYDVKM. This CDR3 spans 13 amino acids. The CDR3 spells CASRTSGTYEQYF. The CDR3 coding sequence is TGTGCCAGCAGAACTAGCGGGACTTACGAGCAGTACTTC. The whole variable domain, remainder taken from reference TRBV28 and TRBJ2-7, is DVKVTQSSRYLVKRTGEKVFLECVQDMDHENMFWYRQDPGLGLRLIYFSYDVKMKEKGDIPEGYSVSREKKERFSLILESASTNQTSMYLCASRTSGTYEQYFGPGTRLTVT.

The genes are TRBV7-3 and TRBJ2-1; 8 bases align to TRBD2. The J segment lost 5 bases and the V segment lost 3 bases, leaving 3 bases of the junction unmatched. The germline CDR1 and CDR2 sequences are SGHTA and FQGTGA. This CDR3 contains 14 residues. CDR3 in amino acids: CASSLALADNEQFF. The CDR3 coding sequence is TGTGCCAGCAGCTTGGCACTAGCGGACAATGAGCAGTTCTTC.

J is TRBJ2-5 and V is TRBV2; 7 bases agree with TRBD1. Germline V gene data show CDR1 as SNHLY and CDR2 as FYNNEI. CDR3 length: 14 amino acids. The V segment lost 10 bases and the J segment 2 bases; nucleotides outside the gene matches: 10. The chain's CDR3 is CATWDSKTQETQYF. CDR3 bases: TGTGCCACCTGGGACAGCAAGACACAAGAGACCCAGTACTTC. The full variable domain, with the rest looked up from reference TRBV2 and TRBJ2-5, is EPEVTQTPSHQVTQMGQEVILRCVPISNHLYFYWYRQILGQKVEFLVSFYNNEISEKSEIFDDQFSVERPDGSNFTLKIRSTKLEDSAMYFCATWDSKTQETQYFGPGTRLLVL.

This clone was observed a few times. The chain has TRBV4-3 and TRBJ1-2, with TRBD1 identical over 11 bases. V was pared by 6 bases and J by 7 bases, with 7 bases of the junction left unmatched. In germline, CDR1 is LGHNA, CDR2 YSLEER. CDR3 length: 14 residues. The CDR3, as DNA: TGCGCCAGCAGACGGGACAGGGGGTTCATTGGCTACACCTTC. Its translation is CASRRDRGFIGYTF.

J is TRBJ1-4 and V is TRBV29-1; a weak D match, TRBD1 (6 bases). Between the trimmed V and J ends, which lost 6 bases and 11 bases, there was a span of 19 bases. Germline V lookup: CDR1 SQVTM, CDR2 ANQGSEA. The CDR3 extends over 13 amino acids. CDR3 residues: CSVPGQTFGKLFF. The CDR3 nucleotides read TGCAGCGTCCCAGGACAGACCTTCGGGAAACTGTTTTTT.